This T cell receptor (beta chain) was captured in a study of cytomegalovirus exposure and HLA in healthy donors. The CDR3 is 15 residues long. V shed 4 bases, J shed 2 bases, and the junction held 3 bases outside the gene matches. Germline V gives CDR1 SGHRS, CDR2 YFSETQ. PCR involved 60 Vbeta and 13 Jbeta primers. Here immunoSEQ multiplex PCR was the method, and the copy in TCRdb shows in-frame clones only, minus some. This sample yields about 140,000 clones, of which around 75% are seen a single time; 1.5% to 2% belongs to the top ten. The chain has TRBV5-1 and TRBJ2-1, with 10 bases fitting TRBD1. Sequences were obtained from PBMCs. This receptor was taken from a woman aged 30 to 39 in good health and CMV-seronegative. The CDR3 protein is CASSGTGATYNEQFF. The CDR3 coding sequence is TGCGCCAGCAGCGGGACAGGGGCCACCTACAATGAGCAGTTCTTC.